This entry describes one TCR beta chain. RNA transcripts provided the source from which TCR beta CDR3 regions were amplified. First-round RT-PCR of the TCR CDR3 relied on the HTBI primer set. Each CDR3 protein gets one entry after TCRdb re-called the multiplex PCR reads with MiXCR. The sample records fewer than 450,000 distinct CDR3 sequences, 17% being singletons. This entry comes from a study of T cells in Graves' hyperthyroidism and ophthalmopathy. Germline V gives CDR1 SGHRS, CDR2 YFSETQ. CDR3 length: 12 residues. The V end lost 2 bases, the J end lost 6 bases, and 8 bases lay between the germline ends.

The sample consisted of blood. The genes are TRBV5-1 and TRBJ1-1; no definite D call. The TCR originated in a woman younger than 45 with Graves' hyperthyroidism that later progressed to Graves' ophthalmopathy. CDR3: CASSLNRAEAFF. The CDR3 bases are TGCGCCAGCAGCTTAAACAGAGCTGAAGCTTTCTTT.